The source of this T cell receptor (beta chain) is a study of cytomegalovirus exposure and HLA in healthy donors (dated by TCRdb to the late 2010s). At the level of the whole study: An earlier analysis of more than 550 of the donors reported about 260 Gb of sequence data and some 110 million unique TCR beta sequences obtained from around 180 million T cells. About 280 gigabases of sequencing data and around 80 million unique TCR sequences made up an early release that covered roughly 670 HLA-typed donors. Of the roughly 400 genotyped donors, approximately 80% were placed in the genetic ancestry cluster associated with self-reported Caucasian donors. The study aimed to test whether signatures of past pathogen exposure could be identified by cataloging public T cell receptors. The T cell repertoires of some 700 subjects were profiled by immunosequencing and related to cytomegalovirus serostatus. Besides the first cohort of more than 650 subjects, a separate validation cohort made up of roughly 120 different subjects was used. To predict cytomegalovirus infection status, the study combined high-throughput TCR immunosequencing, statistical association of individual TCRs with disease status, and machine learning. A later analysis re-analyzed previously published TCR beta repertoires from several hundred donors and added high-resolution HLA genotyping to study TCR occurrence patterns. The later analysis used no new phenotypic data to find candidate immune exposures, relying instead on TCR beta sequences and their occurrence across donors. An earlier analysis of about 620 of the donors applied high-throughput TCR beta sequencing to assess whether each TCR beta V gene segment acted as functional or pseudogenic. Donor age, sex, ethnicity and CMV serostatus were compiled alongside the repertoire data. Genome-wide SNP genotypes for about 55% of the roughly 670 donors were used in a later genetic analysis, which treated that subset as a discovery cohort. Every discovery cohort repertoire had been produced on one sequencing platform. Class I and class II HLA loci were covered by the typing at four-digit resolution. The number of typed donors differed by locus: about 629-630 for A, B, C, DRB1 and DQB1; 522 for DQA1; 606 for DPA1; and approximately 450 for DPB1. Roughly 5 DR-DQ haplotypes were handled as single units for association and clustering, since linkage in the cohort was strong. Among about 360 genotyped donors of the cohort, an average of approximately 230,000 unique TCR beta nucleotide sequences were sequenced per donor, around 18% of them non-productive. What the work shows at the level of the full study, not this receptor alone: In a later analysis, most CMV-associated TCR beta chains were found to appear HLA-restricted, with HLA associations seemingly driven largely by CMV exposure. The study gave a list of 150 to 200 TCR beta chains associated with cytomegalovirus. Because HLA typing was missing for some donors at each locus, association tests included only the typed subset. According to a later genetic analysis, donors in an Asian-associated ancestry cluster had fewer N-insertions in productive TCRs than the approximately 710-donor mean. A further reported finding was that TCR beta sequences accurately predicted the HLA-A and HLA-B alleles for most subjects in the first cohort. The authors suggested that the approach could potentially be extended to other disease states and immunological phenotypes. In a later analysis, around 15,000 TCR beta sequences were associated with specific HLA alleles at a false discovery rate of 0.05. A group of highly shared sequence variants was considered likely to be a technical artifact of the sequencing pipeline. Roughly 17 rarely observed V segments, including chromosome 9 orphons, were excluded from the earlier analysis of almost 600 of the donors because counts were too low. Only TCR beta chains were sequenced in this cohort, and the absence of alpha or paired-chain data limited detectable features. Because the 87-base-pair reads could not distinguish some IMGT-functional V segments, including TRBV6-2 and TRBV6-3, those segments were excluded. Compared with equally common non-associated chains, HLA-associated TCR beta chains in a later analysis were more clonally expanded and had lower generation probabilities. For the cohort, immune exposure information was limited to CMV serostatus. A later analysis reported that several top co-occurrence clusters appeared linked to parvovirus B19, influenza, CMV and Epstein-Barr virus. When HLA alleles, especially DR and DQ, strongly co-occurred, TCR associations were difficult to assign to individual alleles. V-gene and J-gene trimming of TCR beta chains was associated with a missense DCLRE1C variant in a later genetic analysis, and the association was replicated in an independent cohort. A few of the identified cytomegalovirus-associated TCR beta chains were confirmed in vitro to be specific for cytomegalovirus antigens. A later analysis found that TCR association rates varied across HLA loci, with DRB1 alleles showing the most associated TCRs and HLA-C alleles the fewest. Cytomegalovirus status was reported to be diagnosed by the classifier with high specificity and sensitivity in both the original and validation cohorts. Sequencing depth was assumed to be roughly uniform across donors in the presence/absence analyses, though that assumption may not hold. While some public TCRs were present in many individuals, most TCR sequences turned up only very rarely across donors. An earlier analysis of some 560 of the donors showed that most TCR beta V segments appeared in productive rearrangements either about 90% or about 30% of the time, which broadly matched IMGT annotations. Correlated functional status among segregating V segments might be attributable to linkage disequilibrium, but an unknown experimental factor could not be ruled out.

The receptor library was made with the immunoSEQ multiplex PCR assay. The multiplex PCR relied on a mix of 60 forward primers for TCR Vbeta segments and 13 reverse primers for TCR Jbeta segments. A multiplex PCR assay on genomic DNA amplified the CDR3 region of rearranged TCR beta genes. The Illumina HiSeq System was used to sequence the amplified TCR beta libraries as 87-base-pair reads. The paper's processing steps were these. A later analysis counted 75 million to 100 million unique TCR beta chains across the 650 to 800 repertoires, and around 12 million of these chains were shared by at least two donors. Raw reads were error-corrected and collapsed into unique sequences with a nearest-neighbor algorithm that merged closely related sequences to remove PCR and sequencing errors. Alignment of CDR3 sequences to IMGT reference sequences was used to assign V, D and J gene segments. Each retained sequence needed at least a six-nucleotide match to both a V gene segment and a J gene segment. A rearrangement was called productive if the CDR3 had no stop codons and remained in frame with V and J, and every other rearrangement was called non-productive. CDR3 was defined according to IMGT convention as the region running from the second conserved V-encoded cysteine to the conserved J-encoded phenylalanine. The earlier analysis of 500 to 650 of the donors excluded any sequence lacking an unambiguous match to a single V gene segment. An earlier analysis of under 750 of the donors called V segments functional above 56.7% productive rearrangements and segregating when the between-donor standard deviation exceeded 5%. To diagnose cytomegalovirus status from the catalog of TCR beta chain sequences, a statistical classification framework was built. In a later analysis, V and J genes were assigned by comparing TCR nucleotide sequences against IMGT/GENE-DB human TR gene sequences. Using the TCRdist pipeline, a later analysis assigned CDR3 sequences along with most-parsimonious VDJ recombination scenarios. In a later analysis, each TCR beta chain was defined by its CDR3 amino acid sequence together with its V-gene family, and reads lacking a unique V-gene family were excluded. To address suspected cross-contamination and a sequencing artifact, a later analysis removed 450 to 700 highly shared, low-generation-probability nucleotide sequences. A later analysis calculated a clonal expansion index for each public chain from normalized within-repertoire ranks of inferred template counts. Generation probabilities in a later analysis came from a VDJ recombination model fitted to out-of-frame rearrangements, and those results were checked against IGoR. In a later analysis, TCR-TCR, TCR-HLA and TCR-CMV co-occurrence was scored with hypergeometric tests, and a repertoire-size bias correction was applied to TCR pairs. In a later analysis, false discovery rates were estimated by permuting HLA or CMV assignments 20 times. In a later analysis, co-occurring TCRs were grouped using DBSCAN, with TCRdist sequence similarity added in when clustering inside HLA-allele-positive subsets. For co-occurrence clustering, repertoires with fewer than 30,000 or more than 120,000 public chains were excluded, along with five repertoires with anomalous nucleotide sharing. TCRdb's version of the immuneACCESS table is confined to in-frame rearrangements and falls short of the full clone set. An unresolved V gene accounts for under half of the shortfall where checked; the remainder is of unknown origin. That table supplies the V and J calls and clone size; D and trimming were determined from the DNA. The sample table shows 99,000 or so clones, and 70% to 80% are seen once. About 3.6% of the sample is held by the ten biggest clonotypes.

According to the germline V gene (reference sequence), CDR1 reads WNHNN and CDR2 reads SYGVQD. The CDR3 starts with the cysteine, ends with the phenylalanine, and has 16 residues. The sequence is cut down to CDR3 DNA, 48 bases in frame from base 1. V lost 2 bases and J lost 3 bases; the stretch between them is 17 bases long. The cohort consisted of hundreds of healthy bone marrow donors. Cohort members were all nominally healthy when sampled, although unrecorded immune exposures were likely present. The donor was CMV seropositive and belonged to the group of about 290 seropositive cohort members. Every donor gave a peripheral blood sample, and the peripheral blood mononuclear cells from that sample were used for TCR beta sequencing. The Qiagen DNeasy Blood Extraction Kit was used to extract genomic DNA from the blood cell samples. A note on this clone: Its target antigen remains unknown. No much larger clone is present one base from it, and per-base qualities are unavailable.

The sequenced sample consisted of PBMCs. The chain joins TRBV10-1 to TRBJ2-7; no confident D gene assignment can be made. The origin of this receptor is a male donor in good health and CMV-seropositive. The DNA reads TGCGCCAGCAGTGAGGATGGATGGATGTCAGGCTACGAGCAGTACTTC. This gives the protein CASSEDGWMSGYEQYF.